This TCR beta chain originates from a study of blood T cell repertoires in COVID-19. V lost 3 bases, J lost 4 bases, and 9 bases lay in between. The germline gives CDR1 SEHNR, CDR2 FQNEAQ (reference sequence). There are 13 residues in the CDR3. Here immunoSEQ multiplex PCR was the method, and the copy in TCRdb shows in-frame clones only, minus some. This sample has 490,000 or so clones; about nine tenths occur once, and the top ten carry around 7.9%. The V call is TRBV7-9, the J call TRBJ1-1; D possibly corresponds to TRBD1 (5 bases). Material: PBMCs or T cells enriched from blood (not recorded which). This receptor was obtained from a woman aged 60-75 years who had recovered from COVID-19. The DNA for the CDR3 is TGTGCCAGCAGCTTGGGGGAGGGCACTGAAGCTTTCTTT. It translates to CASSLGEGTEAFF.